The 21 T cell receptor beta chains below come from one sample, sequenced in a study of T cell changes during pregnancy in multiple sclerosis. Sequenced by immunoSEQ multiplex PCR; TCRdb stores in-frame clones only, minus some. This sample has some 80,000 clones, with roughly 92% found just once. Sample: peripheral blood, taken in the first trimester of pregnancy. The receptors originated from a female donor with multiple sclerosis, enrolled in a pregnancy study.

This rearrangement joins TRBV27 to TRBJ2-3, with TRBD2 matching 9 bases. Germline loops: CDR1 MNHEY, CDR2 SMNVEV (reference sequence). The CDR3 spans 15 residues. V lost 5 bases and J lost 4; bases outside the gene matches: 7. CDR3 bases: TGTGCCAGCAGTCACTGGACTAGCGTTCCAGATACGCAGTATTTT. Translation: CASSHWTSVPDTQYF.

The V gene is TRBV5-1, the J gene TRBJ1-1; D is possibly TRBD1 (5 bases). Trimming removed 1 base from V and 0 bases from J, with 10 bases in between. Germline-derived CDR1 and CDR2 are SGHRS and YFSETQ. The CDR3 is made up of 15 amino acids. The CDR3 DNA is TGCGCCAGCAGCTTGCTGCAGGGTGTGAACACTGAAGCTTTCTTT. It encodes CASSLLQGVNTEAFF.

This chain links TRBV25-1 with TRBJ1-3; D is unresolved. Germline V gene sequence: CDR1 MGHDK, CDR2 SYGVNS. The CDR3 totals 15 residues. V was pared by 0 bases and J by 0 bases, with 6 bases between. The CDR3: CASSEYGVSGNTIYF. The CDR3 DNA reads TGTGCCAGCAGTGAATACGGGGTCTCTGGAAACACCATATATTTT. The full variable domain, in which reference TRBV25-1 and TRBJ1-3 provide the parts outside the CDR3, is EADIYQTPRYLVIGTGKKITLECSQTMGHDKMYWYQQDPGMELHLIHYSYGVNSTEKGDLSSESTVSRIRTEHFPLTLESARPSHTSQYLCASSEYGVSGNTIYFGEGSWLTVV.

The chain links TRBV6-1 to TRBJ1-2; TRBD1 might be the D (5 bases). Deletions cut 7 bases from V and 4 bases from J, with 16 bases between. The CDR3 is made up of 14 amino acids. Germline CDR1 MNHNS, CDR2 SASEGT. The CDR3 sequence: CASTEGRGSYGYTF. CDR3 DNA: TGTGCCAGCACCGAGGGGCGGGGAAGCTATGGCTACACCTTC.

J is TRBJ2-3 and V is TRBV5-1, with D possibly being TRBD2 (6 bases). From germline, CDR1 is SGHRS and CDR2 YFSETQ. The CDR3 spans 14 residues. The V and J ends lost 0 bases and 1 base respectively, with 6 bases between them. The CDR3 here is CASSLAGGTDTQYF. CDR3 nucleotides: TGCGCCAGCAGCTTGGCGGGAGGCACAGATACGCAGTATTTT.

The rearrangement links TRBV2 to TRBJ2-3; weak D call: TRBD2 (5 bases). V gave up 0 bases and J gave up 0 bases, with 13 bases separating them. This CDR3 region has 17 residues. Germline V gene sequence: CDR1 SNHLY, CDR2 FYNNEI. CDR3: CASSEARSSGSTDTQYF. For the CDR3, the DNA is TGTGCCAGCAGTGAAGCGCGTAGTTCGGGAAGCACAGATACGCAGTATTTT. Based on the CDR3 plus reference TRBV2 and TRBJ2-3, the full variable domain is EPEVTQTPSHQVTQMGQEVILRCVPISNHLYFYWYRQILGQKVEFLVSFYNNEISEKSEIFDDQFSVERPDGSNFTLKIRSTKLEDSAMYFCASSEARSSGSTDTQYFGPGTRLTVL.

The chain has TRBV4-1 and TRBJ2-5; D remains unclear. V lost 1 base and J 5 bases, leaving 8 bases between the germline ends. Germline CDR1 and CDR2: MGHRA and YSYEKL. The CDR3 is 13 residues long. The CDR3 here is CASSQVILETQYF. The CDR3 nucleotides are TGCGCCAGCAGCCAAGTTATCCTGGAGACCCAGTACTTC.

The chain joins TRBV18 to TRBJ2-3, with TRBD2 matching over 8 bases. The junction had 5 bases not matched to a gene; V was cut back by 2 bases and J by 1 base. From germline, CDR1 is KGHSH and CDR2 LQKENI. The CDR3 has 16 amino acids. The CDR3 DNA follows: TGTGCCAGCTCACCAGTCGGGGGGGTAGGCACAGATACGCAGTATTTT. Its translation is CASSPVGGVGTDTQYF.

The chain joins TRBV19 to TRBJ2-5; 7 bases match TRBD2. CDR1 and CDR2 (germline): LNHDA, SQIVND (reference sequence). Losses at the gene ends were 2 bases for V and 5 bases for J; bases not matched to a gene: 5. The CDR3 loop spans 14 amino acids. The CDR3 coding sequence is TGTGCCAGTAGTATATTCGCTAGCGGCGAGACCCAGTACTTC. As protein: CASSIFASGETQYF. The whole variable domain, remainder taken from reference TRBV19 and TRBJ2-5, is DGGITQSPKYLFRKEGQNVTLSCEQNLNHDAMYWYRQDPGQGLRLIYYSQIVNDFQKGDIAEGYSVSREKKESFPLTVTSAQKNPTAFYLCASSIFASGETQYFGPGTRLLVL.

V is TRBV9 and J is TRBJ2-1, with 7 bases fitting TRBD1. The germline gives CDR1 SGDLS, CDR2 YYNGEE. Unmatched junction bases numbered 10, after V lost 5 bases and J lost 2 bases. The CDR3 is 16 residues long. For the CDR3, the DNA is TGTGCCAGCAGTCCTAGGACAGGTCCCCCCTACAATGAGCAGTTCTTC. Encoded protein: CASSPRTGPPYNEQFF.

This chain links TRBV6-6 with TRBJ1-5, with TRBD1 as a possible D gene (5 bases). Germline V gene lookup returns CDR1 MNHNY and CDR2 SVGAGI (reference sequence). The V end lost 4 bases, the J end lost 6 bases, and 19 bases lay between the germline ends. This CDR3 has 16 amino acids. The CDR3 DNA is TGTGCCAGCAGTTCGGGGTGGGGCAGGGAGGCTCAGCCCCAGCATTTT. Translated, it gives CASSSGWGREAQPQHF.

V usage is TRBV9 and J usage is TRBJ1-2, with 7 positions matching TRBD1. J was trimmed by 2 bases and V by 4 bases; bases with no gene match: 5. CDR3 length equals 14 residues. The V gene's germline CDR1 is SGDLS and CDR2 YYNGEE. CDR3 region: CASSRDRINYGYTF. CDR3 coding DNA: TGTGCCAGCAGCCGGGACAGAATAAACTATGGCTACACCTTC.

The chain combines TRBV15 with TRBJ2-1, with 7 bases lining up with TRBD2. Germline trimming cut 0 bases from V and 6 bases from J; bases unmatched to any gene: 5. Germline V gene lookup returns CDR1 LNHNV and CDR2 YYDKDF (reference sequence). The CDR3 totals 15 residues. The CDR3 bases are TGTGCCACCAGCAGAGAACAAAGGACTAGCAATGAGCAGTTCTTC. The encoded protein is CATSREQRTSNEQFF.

The rearrangement uses TRBV19 and TRBJ1-5, with D perhaps matching TRBD1 (5 bases). The length of the CDR3 is 15 residues. The V and J ends lost 4 bases and 0 bases respectively, with 10 bases between them. Germline CDR1 is LNHDA and CDR2 is SQIVND (reference sequence). CDR3 nucleotides: TGTGCCAGTAGTACGGCGGGGGGTAGCAATCAGCCCCAGCATTTT. As protein: CASSTAGGSNQPQHF.

The chain couples TRBV5-1 to TRBJ2-5; 7 positions match TRBD1. This CDR3 region has 13 residues. CDR1 is SGHRS, CDR2 YFSETQ, per germline. V lost 6 bases and J lost 5; bases outside the gene matches: 7. Here the CDR3 reads CASIGQAGETQYF. The CDR3 DNA follows: TGCGCCAGCATTGGACAGGCAGGGGAGACCCAGTACTTC.

The rearrangement links TRBV30 to TRBJ1-2; 10 bases align to TRBD1. From germline, CDR1 is GTSNPN and CDR2 SVGIG (reference sequence). Unmatched junction bases numbered 4, after V lost 5 bases and J lost 4 bases. This CDR3 is 13 amino acids long. The CDR3 here is CAWETGGTYGYTF. The DNA of the CDR3 is TGTGCCTGGGAGACAGGGGGCACCTATGGCTACACCTTC.

In this sample, this clone turned up once. The chain uses TRBV18 and TRBJ2-1; TRBD2 aligns across 10 bases. V lost 1 base, J lost 5 bases, and 5 bases stayed unmatched. The CDR3 consists of 16 residues. The germline gives CDR1 KGHSH, CDR2 LQKENI. For the CDR3, the DNA is TGTGCCAGCTCACCACTAGCGGGGGGCCTAAACAATGAGCAGTTCTTC. This translates into CASSPLAGGLNNEQFF.

The chain carries TRBV6-1 and TRBJ1-3; 8 nucleotides match TRBD1. With V trimmed by 4 bases and J by 1 base, 0 bases remained unmatched. Germline V gene data show CDR1 as MNHNS and CDR2 as SASEGT. The length of the CDR3 is 14 residues. The CDR3 is CASSGTGSGNTIYF. The CDR3 region has the DNA TGTGCCAGCAGTGGGACAGGGTCTGGAAACACCATATATTTT.

This clone was picked up one time. A junction end diverges from the germline sequence, so it may reflect a read error. The chain joins TRBV11-3 to TRBJ1-4; D remains ambiguous. Germline CDR1 is SGHNT and CDR2 is YENEEA. The CDR3 spans 14 residues. This CDR3 reads CASSLEQSNEKLFF. In DNA form, the CDR3 reads TGTGCCAGCAGCTTAGAACAGAGTAATGAAAAGCTGTTTTTT.

The V gene is TRBV4-1, the J gene TRBJ1-1; TRBD1 agrees at 7 bases. Germline values: CDR1 MGHRA, CDR2 YSYEKL. Trimming cost V 1 base and J 5 bases; bases outside gene matches: 7. This CDR3 spans 15 amino acids. The CDR3 nucleotides read TGCGCCAGCAGCCAAGTTTTCGACAGGGAAACTGAAGCTTTCTTT. The encoded protein is CASSQVFDRETEAFF.

The chain has TRBV25-1 and TRBJ2-5; D may be TRBD2 (5 bases). Trimming left V 1 base short and J 2 bases short, with 14 bases between. Germline CDR1 MGHDK, CDR2 SYGVNS. There are 16 residues in the CDR3. CDR3 loop: CASSEWASGRQETQYF. Here the CDR3 DNA reads TGTGCCAGCAGTGAATGGGCGAGCGGTCGGCAAGAGACCCAGTACTTC. The complete variable domain, with remaining parts taken from reference TRBV25-1 and TRBJ2-5, reads EADIYQTPRYLVIGTGKKITLECSQTMGHDKMYWYQQDPGMELHLIHYSYGVNSTEKGDLSSESTVSRIRTEHFPLTLESARPSHTSQYLCASSEWASGRQETQYFGPGTRLLVL.